This TCR beta chain appears in the sequencing data of a study of blood T cell repertoires in COVID-19. This CDR3 contains 15 residues. V was clipped by 2 bases and J by 2 bases, with 9 bases between them. From germline, CDR1 is LNHDA and CDR2 SQIVND (reference sequence). Original data processing: Amplification with reference gene primers provided the estimates of nucleated cell counts. Method: immunoSEQ multiplex PCR; TCRdb's copy keeps in-frame clones and lacks some. The V and J calls and the clone size are those of that table, but D and trimming were determined from the DNA. In the table there are 140,000 or so clones, around 81% of which are singletons.

The clonotype was recovered from a human donor in a cohort sampled during active COVID-19. V is TRBV19 and J is TRBJ1-4; D unresolved. The sample was peripheral blood. The CDR3 loop reads CASSITPRTNEKLFF. The CDR3 DNA is TGTGCCAGTAGTATAACCCCGCGGACTAATGAAAAACTGTTTTTT.